Below are 21 T cell receptor beta chains sequenced from a single sample in a study of early T cells in non-severe SARS-CoV-2 infection. Via MiXCR, TCRdb re-called the 5' RACE reads, giving one row per CDR3 protein. The sample includes 70,000 or so distinct CDR3 sequences, roughly 13% of them seen just once. Sequencing input: whole blood. These receptor sequences come from an adult who was a healthcare worker with PCR-confirmed SARS-CoV-2 infection or an uninfected control (not recorded which).

J is TRBJ2-4 and V is TRBV11-2, with 10 bases matching TRBD1. Trimming removed 8 bases from V and 10 bases from J; junction bases left unmatched: 8. This CDR3 spans 13 amino acids. The V gene's germline CDR1 is SGHAT and CDR2 FQNNGV. The CDR3, as DNA: TGTGCCAGCTGCCCGGACAGGGGGACAATTCAGTACTTC. This codes for CASCPDRGTIQYF.

This clonotype was counted many times. The rearrangement links TRBV6-2 or TRBV6-3 to TRBJ2-1, with TRBD2 matching 8 bases. CDR3 length equals 17 residues. CDR1 and CDR2 (germline): MNHEY, SVGEGT. The V and J ends lost 5 bases and 4 bases, in that order; junction bases with no gene match: 13. This CDR3 reads CASSLPRGGKTYNEQFF. In nucleotides, the CDR3 is TGTGCCAGCAGTCTTCCCCGGGGGGGCAAGACATACAATGAGCAGTTCTTC.

The V call is TRBV6-6, the J call TRBJ1-2, with D possibly being TRBD1 (6 bases). The CDR3 has 16 amino acids. From germline, CDR1 is MNHNY and CDR2 SVGAGI (reference sequence). The V and J ends lost 0 bases and 10 bases respectively, with 21 bases between them. The CDR3 nucleotides read TGTGCCAGCAGTTACTCTCCCCCCGGGACAAAGAGCTTCTACACCTTC. Amino acid sequence: CASSYSPPGTKSFYTF.

This clonotype was counted a few times. J is TRBJ2-2 and V is TRBV7-9, with TRBD2 as a possible D gene (6 bases). The V gene lost 8 bases and the J gene lost 2 bases, with 18 bases spanning the gap. The CDR3 is made up of 16 amino acids. The germline gives CDR1 SEHNR, CDR2 FQNEAQ (reference sequence). The DNA of the CDR3 is TGTGCCAGCCCAAGGGTGGCGGGGATCAACACCGGGGAGCTGTTTTTT. It encodes CASPRVAGINTGELFF.

This clonotype was counted only a few times. The rearrangement uses TRBV12-3 or TRBV12-4 and TRBJ1-1; D perhaps matches TRBD1 (6 bases). The CDR3 has 13 residues. V lost 8 bases and J 0 bases, leaving 10 bases between the germline ends. The CDR3 DNA reads TGTGCCAGCTACAGGGACATGAACACTGAAGCTTTCTTT. Protein product: CASYRDMNTEAFF.

This clonotype was observed at least ten times. The chain is built from TRBV7-2 and TRBJ2-3; possible D gene TRBD1, 5 bases. Germline CDR1 SGHTA, CDR2 FQGNSA. The CDR3 sequence is 15 residues long. The V end lost 5 bases, the J end lost 0 bases, and 12 bases lay between the germline ends. The CDR3 coding sequence is TGTGCCAGCAGCCTCTGGCAGGGTAGCACAGATACGCAGTATTTT. This gives the protein CASSLWQGSTDTQYF.

This clonotype was detected only a few times. The gene calls are TRBV4-2 and TRBJ1-5; maybe TRBD1 (5 bases). Germline CDR1 reads LGHNA; CDR2 reads YNFKEQ. The germline V and J ends were trimmed by 4 bases and 4 bases, with 11 bases remaining between them. The CDR3 contains 14 residues. The CDR3 spells CASSPGTENQPQHF. In DNA, the CDR3 is TGTGCCAGCAGCCCAGGGACCGAAAATCAGCCCCAGCATTTT.

This clonotype was detected a few times. The chain employs TRBV7-8 and TRBJ2-1; D remains unclear. Between the trimmed V and J ends, which lost 6 bases and 0 bases, there was a span of 15 bases. This CDR3 comprises 16 residues. In germline, CDR1 is SGHVS, CDR2 FQNEAQ. CDR3 protein: CASRATTYASYNEQFF. The CDR3 region has the DNA TGTGCCAGCAGAGCGACGACTTATGCCTCCTACAATGAGCAGTTCTTC.

Comment on this clonotype: Given a much more abundant clone one base away, this may be a read error. The V call is TRBV6-6, the J call TRBJ2-1; possible D gene TRBD2, 6 bases. Per the germline V gene, CDR1 is MNHNY and CDR2 is SVGAGI (reference sequence). The CDR3 spans 12 residues. V shed 5 bases and J shed 7 bases, with 9 bases lying between them. CDR3 sequence (DNA): TGTGCCAGCAGTATCCGGGGGAATGAGCAGTTCTTC. It yields the protein CASSIRGNEQFF.

J is TRBJ2-3 and V is TRBV2, with TRBD2 identical over 10 bases. J lost 5 bases, V lost 6 bases, and 11 bases had no gene match. Germline CDR1 reads SNHLY; CDR2 reads FYNNEI. The CDR3 is 16 residues long. CDR3 residues: CASSGPTSGAGDTQYF. CDR3 DNA: TGTGCCAGCAGCGGGCCTACTAGCGGGGCTGGAGATACGCAGTATTTT.

This clonotype was seen a few times. V usage is TRBV7-9 and J usage is TRBJ2-6; D is perhaps TRBD1 (5 bases). Trimming cost V 2 bases and J 0 bases, with 17 bases left between them. The CDR3 has 19 residues. Germline V gene data show CDR1 as SEHNR and CDR2 as FQNEAQ (reference sequence). Here the CDR3 DNA reads TGTGCCAGCAGCTTAAATCTTGGGTGGGGCCTCTCTGGGGCCAACGTCCTGACTTTC. It translates to CASSLNLGWGLSGANVLTF.

This clonotype was counted a few times. The chain is built from TRBV29-1 and TRBJ2-1; D possibly corresponds to TRBD2 (5 bases). The CDR3 runs to 15 residues. Per germline, CDR1 SQVTM and CDR2 ANQGSEA. V lost 6 bases to trimming and J lost 4 bases, with 19 bases between them. The chain's CDR3 is CSVETPSERYNEQFF. The CDR3, as DNA: TGCAGCGTCGAAACCCCTAGTGAGCGGTACAATGAGCAGTTCTTC.

This clonotype was counted only a few times. The chain is built from TRBV20-1 and TRBJ2-5; 7 nucleotides match TRBD2. In germline, CDR1 is DFQATT, CDR2 SNEGSKA (reference sequence). V gave up 2 bases and J gave up 2 bases; unmatched junction bases: 8. The CDR3 extends over 15 amino acids. CDR3 nucleotides: TGCAGTGCTAGACAGGTCGGGCGGGAGCAAGAGACCCAGTACTTC. It translates to CSARQVGREQETQYF.

This chain connects TRBV7-9 to TRBJ2-1; tentative D call: TRBD2 (6 bases). CDR1 is SEHNR, CDR2 FQNEAQ, per germline (reference sequence). V lost 5 bases, J lost 6 bases, and 17 bases lay in between. The CDR3 length is 15 residues. The CDR3 DNA is TGTGCCAGCAGCACGGTATTCCGGGGGAGCAATGAGCAGTTCTTC. Translation: CASSTVFRGSNEQFF.

This sequence joins TRBV11-2 and TRBJ2-3; D is unclear. V lost 5 bases and J 1 base, leaving 10 bases between the germline ends. Germline CDR1 is SGHAT and CDR2 is FQNNGV. CDR3 length equals 14 residues. In nucleotides, the CDR3 is TGTGCCAGCAGCCCCCCCCCCGGCACAGATACGCAGTATTTT. Translation gives CASSPPPGTDTQYF.

V is TRBV20-1 and J is TRBJ2-1; D call uncertain. CDR1 is DFQATT and CDR2 is SNEGSKA in the germline V gene (reference sequence). The CDR3 spans 14 residues. V was clipped by 0 bases and J by 0 bases, with 6 bases between them. The CDR3 nucleotides are TGCAGTGCTAGAGATCGCACCTCCTACAATGAGCAGTTCTTC. It specifies CSARDRTSYNEQFF.

This clonotype was seen only a few times. This rearrangement joins TRBV20-1 to TRBJ2-1, with D unresolved. Germline V gene lookup returns CDR1 DFQATT and CDR2 SNEGSKA (reference sequence). There are 13 residues in the CDR3. Deletions cut 3 bases from V and 3 bases from J, with 9 bases between. The CDR3 coding sequence is TGCAGTGCTAGCGGGCAGCTCTACAATGAGCAGTTCTTC. It codes for CSASGQLYNEQFF.

About this clonotype: Because it lacks the conserved phenylalanine or tryptophan at the end, this CDR3 is likely a read error. Here the CDR3 reads CASSVALAGGEETQYS. The CDR3 DNA reads TGTGCCAGCAGCGTAGCCCTGGCAGGGGGCGAAGAGACCCAGTACTCC. This chain joins TRBV9 and TRBJ2-5; TRBD1 agrees at 8 bases. CDR1 is SGDLS and CDR2 is YYNGEE in the germline V gene. J lost 3 bases, V lost 0 bases, and 7 bases had no gene match. This CDR3 is built from 16 residues.

The genes are TRBV5-1 and TRBJ1-1; 7 positions match TRBD1. The length of the CDR3 is 15 residues. V lost 4 bases to trimming and J lost 4 bases; unmatched junction nucleotides: 10. The germline gives CDR1 SGHRS, CDR2 YFSETQ. CDR3 amino acids: CASSGGQFKGTEAFF. CDR3 bases: TGCGCCAGCAGCGGGGGACAGTTCAAAGGCACTGAAGCTTTCTTT. The full variable domain, its missing parts supplied by reference TRBV5-1 and TRBJ1-1, is KAGVTQTPRYLIKTRGQQVTLSCSPISGHRSVSWYQQTPGQGLQFLFEYFSETQRNKGNFPGRFSGRQFSNSRSEMNVSTLELGDSALYLCASSGGQFKGTEAFFGQGTRLTVV.

This clonotype was counted ten times or more. This sequence joins TRBV7-6 and TRBJ2-1, with 15 bases lining up with TRBD2. Germline CDR1 reads SGHVS; CDR2 reads FNYEAQ. V was clipped by 5 bases and J by 0 bases; unmatched bases: 8. There are 19 residues in the CDR3. As DNA, the CDR3 is TGTGCCAGCAGCCGTGGACTAGCGGGGGGGTCTCTCTCCTACAATGAGCAGTTCTTC. Translation gives CASSRGLAGGSLSYNEQFF.

This clonotype was detected only once. The germline gene is not matched at one end of the junction; a read error may be the cause. The chain joins TRBV5-1 to TRBJ1-2, with TRBD1 identical over 9 bases. The CDR3 is 15 amino acids. The V gene's germline CDR1 is SGHRS and CDR2 YFSETQ. This CDR3 reads CSSSSSRDRASGYTF. As DNA, the CDR3 is TGCTCCAGCAGCTCAAGCCGGGACAGGGCTTCTGGCTACACCTTC.